These 28 T cell receptor beta chains originate from one sample sequenced in a study of cytomegalovirus exposure and HLA in healthy donors. The PCR employed 60 Vbeta primers together with 13 Jbeta primers. The protocol was immunoSEQ multiplex PCR, while the TCRdb copy is restricted to in-frame clones and leaves out a portion. The sample includes some 200,000 clones, approximately 82% of them seen just once. The material sequenced was PBMCs. The receptors here all came from a man younger than 30 in good health and CMV-seronegative.

Concerning this clone: Other DNA sequences in this sample translate to the same CDR3. The chain joins TRBV4-1 to TRBJ2-7, with 11 bases that match TRBD2. V dropped 1 base and J dropped 5; count of bases not matched to a gene: 7. Germline values: CDR1 MGHRA, CDR2 YSYEKL. This CDR3 contains 16 residues. CDR3 in amino acids: CASSQVIAGGPDEQYF. The CDR3 DNA reads TGCGCCAGCAGCCAAGTCATAGCGGGGGGGCCCGACGAGCAGTACTTC.

The gene calls are TRBV6-6 and TRBJ2-7; TRBD1 agrees at 7 bases. This CDR3 comprises 16 residues. CDR1 and CDR2 from the germline V gene are MNHNY and SVGAGI (reference sequence). With 5 bases clipped from V and 2 bases from J, the junction kept 12 bases outside the gene matches. The CDR3 protein is CASSGLRDSLTYEQYF. CDR3 nucleotide sequence: TGTGCCAGCAGTGGGCTCCGGGACAGTTTAACCTACGAGCAGTACTTC.

There are a few counts of this clone. The rearrangement joins TRBV7-7 to TRBJ1-1, with D unresolved. Germline CDR1 is SSHAT and CDR2 is FNYEAQ (reference sequence). This CDR3 region has 12 residues. The CDR3 nucleotides read TGTGCTACGCAGCGACTGAACACTGAAGCTTTCTTT. Translating gives CATQRLNTEAFF.

The chain couples TRBV19 to TRBJ1-2; D is perhaps TRBD1 (6 bases). This CDR3 region has 15 residues. Germline V gene lookup returns CDR1 LNHDA and CDR2 SQIVND (reference sequence). Trimming pared 5 bases from V and 8 bases from J, leaving 21 bases between. The CDR3 here is CASSPLSGQREGYTF. CDR3 coding DNA: TGTGCCAGTAGTCCGCTTTCGGGACAAAGAGAGGGCTACACCTTC. The full variable domain, with the rest looked up from reference TRBV19 and TRBJ1-2, is DGGITQSPKYLFRKEGQNVTLSCEQNLNHDAMYWYRQDPGQGLRLIYYSQIVNDFQKGDIAEGYSVSREKKESFPLTVTSAQKNPTAFYLCASSPLSGQREGYTFGSGTRLTVV.

The chain links TRBV21-1 to TRBJ1-4; no DNA check was done on the table's D call, TRBD1. TRBV21-1 is noted as a pseudogene. The CDR3 is 16 amino acids. The CDR3: CASSALGTGGLEKLFF. Written as DNA, the CDR3 is TGTGCCAGCAGCGCATTGGGGACAGGGGGCTTGGAAAAACTGTTTTTT.

The chain employs TRBV29-1 and TRBJ1-1, with 9 bases aligning to TRBD1. The junction had 7 bases not matched to a gene; V was cut back by 3 bases and J by 5 bases. The CDR3 is made up of 14 amino acids. CDR1 SQVTM and CDR2 ANQGSEA come from the germline V gene. Written as DNA, the CDR3 is TGCAGCGTTGAGGTACTGACAGGGGGTACTGAAGCTTTCTTT. Residues: CSVEVLTGGTEAFF.

The V and J genes are TRBV27 and TRBJ1-5; 12 bases map to TRBD1. Losses at the gene ends were 2 bases for V and 5 bases for J; bases not matched to a gene: 7. CDR3 length: 17 residues. Germline CDR1 reads MNHEY; CDR2 reads SMNVEV (reference sequence). CDR3 protein: CASSLRGDRGQDQPQHF. CDR3 nucleotide sequence: TGTGCCAGCAGTTTACGGGGGGACAGGGGGCAGGATCAGCCCCAGCATTTT.

The rearrangement joins TRBV9 to TRBJ2-7; D uncertain. Germline V gene sequence: CDR1 SGDLS, CDR2 YYNGEE. The CDR3 runs to 11 residues. Trimming stripped 3 bases from V and 3 bases from J, with 4 bases between. CDR3: CASSAGYEQYF. In DNA, the CDR3 is TGTGCCAGCAGCGCCGGCTACGAGCAGTACTTC.

This clone was detected once. The chain combines TRBV4-2 with TRBJ2-2; D remains unclear. The ends were cut back, 3 bases at V and 1 base at J, with 6 bases in the middle. CDR1 and CDR2 from the germline V gene are LGHNA and YNFKEQ. The CDR3 has 14 amino acids. This chain's CDR3 is CASSHGGNTGELFF. In DNA form, the CDR3 reads TGTGCCAGCAGCCACGGTGGGAACACCGGGGAGCTGTTTTTT.

This chain uses TRBV7-8 with TRBJ1-5, with 10 bases that match TRBD1. V lost 4 bases and J lost 3; bases outside the gene matches: 6. This CDR3 spans 16 amino acids. From germline, CDR1 is SGHVS and CDR2 FQNEAQ. CDR3 residues: CASSSQGQGNNQPQHF. In DNA, the CDR3 is TGTGCCAGCAGCTCCCAGGGACAGGGGAACAATCAGCCCCAGCATTTT.

The chain joins TRBV6-6 to TRBJ2-3, with D possibly TRBD2 on 5 matching bases. V was cut by 2 bases and J by 0 bases, with 12 bases left in between. The germline CDR1 and CDR2 sequences are MNHNY and SVGAGI (reference sequence). CDR3 length equals 16 residues. CDR3 amino acids: CASSYDQTTSTDTQYF. CDR3 bases: TGTGCCAGCAGTTACGATCAGACTACGAGCACAGATACGCAGTATTTT.

The gene calls are TRBV7-2 and TRBJ1-1, with 10 bases lining up with TRBD1. Germline CDR1 and CDR2: SGHTA and FQGNSA. V shed 3 bases, J shed 6 bases, and the junction held 7 bases outside the gene matches. The CDR3 has 15 amino acids. The CDR3 sequence is CASSFSGTGAPEAFF. CDR3 coding DNA: TGTGCCAGCAGCTTCTCCGGGACAGGGGCCCCTGAAGCTTTCTTT.

CDR3: CASSRQSTGNYGYTF. CDR3 sequence (DNA): TGTGCCAGCAGTCGCCAGAGTACAGGGAACTATGGCTACACCTTC. This sequence joins TRBV6-5 and TRBJ1-2; D may be TRBD1 (6 bases). This CDR3 region has 15 residues. Trimming shortened V by 5 bases and J by 2 bases, and 15 bases separated the two germline ends. Germline V gene lookup returns CDR1 MNHEY and CDR2 SVGAGI.

This chain uses TRBV5-1 with TRBJ2-5, with D uncertain. Trimming removed 0 bases from V and 2 bases from J, with 8 bases in between. Germline V gene lookup returns CDR1 SGHRS and CDR2 YFSETQ. The CDR3 spans 14 residues. CDR3 coding DNA: TGCGCCAGCAGCTTGGGCAGGATACAAGAGACCCAGTACTTC. Translated: CASSLGRIQETQYF.

The rearrangement joins TRBV9 to TRBJ1-5; the match to TRBD1 covers 9 bases. This CDR3 has 16 residues. V shed 3 bases and J 3 bases; nucleotides not matched to a gene: 7. CDR1 and CDR2 (germline): SGDLS, YYNGEE. CDR3 amino acids: CASSADRGGFNQPQHF. The CDR3 DNA reads as TGTGCCAGCAGCGCCGACAGGGGGGGATTCAATCAGCCCCAGCATTTT.

This clone was recorded once. This sequence joins TRBV15 and TRBJ1-4; the D gene is possibly TRBD1 (5 bases). Trimming pared 3 bases from V and 8 bases from J, leaving 19 bases between. The CDR3 contains 16 residues. Germline V gives CDR1 LNHNV, CDR2 YYDKDF (reference sequence). In DNA form, the CDR3 reads TGTGCCACCAGCAGGGTGGACACTCCTCTTGGGGAAAAACTGTTTTTT. Translating it yields CATSRVDTPLGEKLFF.

The chain is built from TRBV5-6 and TRBJ1-2, with 8 bases aligning to TRBD1. The germline V gene has CDR1 SGHDT and CDR2 YYEEEE. V lost 0 bases and J lost 4; bases outside the gene matches: 5. The CDR3 covers 15 residues. As DNA, the CDR3 is TGTGCCAGCAGCTTGGATGCAGGGGGCGGCTATGGCTACACCTTC. Amino acid sequence: CASSLDAGGGYGYTF.

The genes are TRBV11-2 and TRBJ2-4; 7 bases map to TRBD1. J lost 0 bases, V lost 3 bases, and 5 bases had no gene match. The CDR3 contains 16 residues. Germline-derived CDR1 and CDR2 are SGHAT and FQNNGV. The CDR3 DNA is TGTGCCAGCAGCTTCAGGGGGTCTTTAGCCAAAAACATTCAGTACTTC. Its protein is CASSFRGSLAKNIQYF.

The chain links TRBV7-8 to TRBJ1-1; TRBD1 might be the D (6 bases). CDR3 length: 16 amino acids. Trimming removed 5 bases at V and 0 bases at J, with 16 bases between. CDR1 is SGHVS, CDR2 FQNEAQ, per germline. The CDR3 spells CASSPRWTEMNTEAFF. In DNA form, the CDR3 reads TGTGCCAGCAGCCCACGCTGGACAGAGATGAACACTGAAGCTTTCTTT.

On this clone itself: The junction and the germline gene differ at one end; a read error may be behind it. Other DNA variants within this sample encode the same CDR3. The chain has TRBV6-5 and TRBJ2-3, with TRBD2 matching 8 bases. The CDR3 consists of 15 residues. Germline V lookup: CDR1 MNHEY, CDR2 SVGAGI. DNA for the CDR3: TGCGCCAGCAGTTACGGAGCGGGAGTGGGAGATACGCAGTATTTT. Translation: CASSYGAGVGDTQYF.

The chain recombines TRBV5-4 with TRBJ1-1, with a weak D call TRBD1 (5 bases). The CDR3 has 12 amino acids. The germline V gene has CDR1 SGHNT and CDR2 YYREEE (reference sequence). V lost 5 bases and J 5 bases, leaving 10 bases between the germline ends. CDR3 DNA: TGTGCCAGCAGTCCAGGGAGGACTGAAGCTTTCTTT. This translates into CASSPGRTEAFF.

This clone showed up just a few times. The V gene is TRBV5-1, the J gene TRBJ1-2; D is unclear. V was shortened by 0 bases and J by 3 bases, with 9 bases between the two germline ends. The germline V gene encodes CDR1 SGHRS and CDR2 YFSETQ. This CDR3 spans 14 amino acids. The CDR3 is CASSLASQDYGYTF. The CDR3 DNA follows: TGCGCCAGCAGCTTGGCCTCCCAGGACTATGGCTACACCTTC.

The rearrangement links TRBV5-1 to TRBJ2-3, with no clear D. CDR1 is SGHRS, CDR2 YFSETQ, per germline. With 0 bases removed from V and 0 bases from J, the gap between germline ends came to 14 bases. The length of the CDR3 is 17 residues. The chain's CDR3 is CASSLEVARASTDTQYF. CDR3 in DNA: TGCGCCAGCAGCTTGGAAGTAGCCAGAGCAAGCACAGATACGCAGTATTTT. Full variable domain (rest looked up from reference TRBV5-1 and TRBJ2-3): KAGVTQTPRYLIKTRGQQVTLSCSPISGHRSVSWYQQTPGQGLQFLFEYFSETQRNKGNFPGRFSGRQFSNSRSEMNVSTLELGDSALYLCASSLEVARASTDTQYFGPGTRLTVL.

The rearrangement links TRBV18 to TRBJ1-1; D may be TRBD1 (6 bases). V shed 3 bases and J shed 8 bases, with 7 bases lying between them. This CDR3 has 11 amino acids. Germline V CDR1 and CDR2: KGHSH, LQKENI. CDR3 sequence (DNA): TGTGCCAGCTCACCCGACAGGGAAGCTTTCTTT. This translates into CASSPDREAFF. Combining the CDR3 with reference TRBV18 and TRBJ1-1 gives the whole variable domain NAGVMQNPRHLVRRRGQEARLRCSPMKGHSHVYWYRQLPEEGLKFMVYLQKENIIDESGMPKERFSAEFPKEGPSILRIQQVVRGDSAAYFCASSPDREAFFGQGTRLTVV.

The table lists this clone with a count of one. V usage is TRBV11-2 and J usage is TRBJ1-2, with D possibly being TRBD1 (5 bases). The CDR3 is 15 amino acids. V lost 5 bases and J 2 bases, leaving 15 bases between the germline ends. In germline, CDR1 is SGHAT, CDR2 FQNNGV. CDR3 residues: CASSPRQGGNYGYTF. DNA of the CDR3: TGTGCCAGCAGCCCTCGGCAGGGCGGAAACTATGGCTACACCTTC.

This clone was seen a handful of times. The chain carries TRBV30 and TRBJ2-7, with no clear D. The germline V and J ends were trimmed by 3 bases and 1 base, with 10 bases remaining between them. This CDR3 is 13 amino acids long. The germline V gene has CDR1 GTSNPN and CDR2 SVGIG (reference sequence). The CDR3 loop reads CAWRRLNSYEQYF. CDR3 bases: TGTGCCTGGAGGAGATTAAATTCCTACGAGCAGTACTTC.

This chain connects TRBV2 to TRBJ2-7; D is perhaps TRBD2 (7 bases). CDR3 length: 15 residues. V lost 7 bases and J 2 bases, leaving 18 bases between the germline ends. Germline loops: CDR1 SNHLY, CDR2 FYNNEI. The DNA for the CDR3 is TGTGCCAGCAACCAACTAGGGGGAGGGGCCTACGAGCAGTACTTC. It codes for CASNQLGGGAYEQYF. The complete variable domain, with remaining parts taken from reference TRBV2 and TRBJ2-7, reads EPEVTQTPSHQVTQMGQEVILRCVPISNHLYFYWYRQILGQKVEFLVSFYNNEISEKSEIFDDQFSVERPDGSNFTLKIRSTKLEDSAMYFCASNQLGGGAYEQYFGPGTRLTVT.

In DNA, the CDR3 is TGCGCCAGCAGCCGCAGGACAGGCAGCCAGCACGAAGCTTTCTTT. Translation: CASSRRTGSQHEAFF. The V and J genes are TRBV4-1 and TRBJ1-1, with 7 nucleotides matching TRBD1. The V gene's germline CDR1 is MGHRA and CDR2 YSYEKL. V shed 4 bases and J 8 bases; nucleotides not matched to a gene: 13. This CDR3 region has 15 residues.